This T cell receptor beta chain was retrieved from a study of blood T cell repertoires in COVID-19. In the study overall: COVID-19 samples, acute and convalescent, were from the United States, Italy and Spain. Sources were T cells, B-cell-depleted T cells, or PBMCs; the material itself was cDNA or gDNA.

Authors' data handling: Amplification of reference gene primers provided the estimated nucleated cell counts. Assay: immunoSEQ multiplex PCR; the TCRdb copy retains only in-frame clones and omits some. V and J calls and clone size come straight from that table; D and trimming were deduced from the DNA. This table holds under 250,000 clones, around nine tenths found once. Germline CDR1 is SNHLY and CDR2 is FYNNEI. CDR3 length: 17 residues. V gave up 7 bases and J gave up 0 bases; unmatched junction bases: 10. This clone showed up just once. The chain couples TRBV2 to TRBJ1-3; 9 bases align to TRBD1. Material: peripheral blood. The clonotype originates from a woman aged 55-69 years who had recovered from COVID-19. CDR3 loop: CASKGQGIYPSGNTIYF. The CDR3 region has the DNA TGTGCCAGCAAGGGACAGGGCATCTACCCCTCTGGAAACACCATATATTTT. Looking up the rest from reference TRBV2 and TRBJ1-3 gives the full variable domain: EPEVTQTPSHQVTQMGQEVILRCVPISNHLYFYWYRQILGQKVEFLVSFYNNEISEKSEIFDDQFSVERPDGSNFTLKIRSTKLEDSAMYFCASKGQGIYPSGNTIYFGEGSWLTVV.